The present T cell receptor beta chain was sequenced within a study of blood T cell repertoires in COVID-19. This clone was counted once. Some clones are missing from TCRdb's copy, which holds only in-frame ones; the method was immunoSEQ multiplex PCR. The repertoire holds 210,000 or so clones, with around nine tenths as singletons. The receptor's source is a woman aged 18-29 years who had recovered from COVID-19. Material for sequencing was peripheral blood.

CDR3 nucleotides: TGCGCCAGCAGCCCGTGGACAGCCTCCTACGAGCAGTACTTC. This gives the protein CASSPWTASYEQYF. This chain links TRBV5-1 with TRBJ2-7, with a weak D call TRBD1 (6 bases). Germline V gene sequence: CDR1 SGHRS, CDR2 YFSETQ. This CDR3 is 14 amino acids long. Trimming removed 4 bases at V and 0 bases at J, with 11 bases between. Filled out from reference TRBV5-1 and TRBJ2-7, the complete variable domain reads KAGVTQTPRYLIKTRGQQVTLSCSPISGHRSVSWYQQTPGQGLQFLFEYFSETQRNKGNFPGRFSGRQFSNSRSEMNVSTLELGDSALYLCASSPWTASYEQYFGPGTRLTVT.